This T cell receptor beta chain was observed in a study of siplizumab effects on memory and regulatory T cells. A remark on this clone: The antigen is not known.

Germline loops: CDR1 MNHNS, CDR2 SASEGT. This CDR3 contains 15 residues. J gave up 1 base and V 7 bases, and 6 bases lay outside the gene matches. Sequencing used immunoSEQ multiplex PCR; TCRdb keeps in-frame clones, though not all of them. Counted here are 85,000 to 95,000 clones, around 94% occurring once; the ten biggest clones make up around 0.3%. Findings of the study overall: Roughly 75-97% of proliferating clones (CD4+ or CD8+) could not be assigned a naive or memory phenotype. Naive T cell populations appeared to exhibit greater diversity than memory cells and appeared to be major alloresponse contributors. Where siplizumab was present, mappable alloreactive CD4+ clones averaged approximately 70% Treg-derived, compared with 25% to 30% in controls.

The sequenced material came from non-Treg CD4+ T cells sorted from blood. This TCR derives from a human donor in good health. V is TRBV6-1 and J is TRBJ1-5; 8 bases agree with TRBD1. CDR3 nucleotides: TGTGCCAGCATAGCAGGGGGCGGGAGCAATCAGCCCCAGCATTTT. Translation gives CASIAGGGSNQPQHF.